This record concerns one T cell receptor (beta chain) sequence. Its antigen is not yet known. No per-base quality is available; no much larger clone lies one base away. This same CDR3 is encoded by further DNA sequences in the sample. The immunoSEQ Assay, a bias-controlled multiplex PCR, was used to amplify TCRbeta CDR3 regions from genomic DNA. Per the authors' processing: The number of nucleated cells in each sample was estimated from the amplification of reference gene primers within the assay. To quantify the absolute abundance of each unique TCRbeta CDR3 rearrangement, sequence reads were collapsed and filtered. For each sample, productive Simpson clonality was calculated as the square root of Simpson's diversity index across productive rearrangements. TCRdb carries this immuneACCESS record with in-frame sequences only. Its versions omit some clonotypes, under half of them owing to an unresolved V gene in the studies checked, with the rest unexplained. V and J calls and clone size are given by that table; D and trimming were obtained from the DNA. This sample has around 140,000 clones in its table, and around nine tenths of those were observed once. The ten largest clones add up to approximately 2% of the sample.

This sample is drawn from a study of blood T cell repertoires in COVID-19 (TCRdb year 2020). Looking at the study overall: Samples from collaborators originated in the United States, Italy and Spain and spanned both the acute and convalescent phases of COVID-19. The material from the prospective study consisted of cDNA or gDNA derived from T cells, B-cell-depleted T cells, or PBMCs. Deeply sampled blood TCRbeta repertoires from subjects exposed to, actively infected with, or recovered from COVID-19 were included in the dataset. A freely available public database, intended as a resource for researchers studying the immune response to SARS-CoV-2, is where the repertoires were released. The samples were drawn from two sources: the first 160 participants of the ongoing ImmuneRACE study, and 1,254 subjects contributed by 6 global collaborators. A de-identified subject ID, COVID-19 status, age in years and sex were almost always included in the sample metadata. HLA class I and class II types, where available, came from metadata supplied by the sample provider rather than from assay-based typing.

Trimming accounts for 3 bases at V and 1 base at J, while the number of junction bases matched to no gene is 4. Its CDR3 holds 15 amino acids, cysteine through phenylalanine. The only DNA kept is the CDR3, 45 bases in frame from the first base. The germline V gene (reference sequence) provides CDR1 GTSNPN and CDR2 SVGIG. Each collaborating institution followed its own protocols to collect whole blood in K2EDTA tubes. For TCRbeta analysis, collaborator samples were shipped as frozen whole blood, as isolated PBMCs, or as DNA extracted from either sample type. General study outcomes and caveats: The quantity of clinical and demographic metadata differed by source and by participant and was supplied without curation.

The rearrangement joined TRBV30 to TRBJ2-1, and 9 bases in between align with TRBD2. The sample consisted of peripheral blood. The clonotype was recovered from a man aged 65 to 79 with active COVID-19. The bases read TGTGCCTGGAGCGTTACTAGCGGGTCCTACAATGAGCAGTTCTTC. This translates into CAWSVTSGSYNEQFF.